This T cell receptor (beta chain) came from a study of blood T cell repertoires in COVID-19. Study background: Samples representing acute and convalescent COVID-19 were sourced from the United States, Italy and Spain.

This CDR3 has 14 residues. Trimming cost V 0 bases and J 3 bases, with 8 bases left between them. The germline CDR1 and CDR2 sequences are SGHTA and FQGNSA. Sequencing used immunoSEQ multiplex PCR; TCRdb keeps in-frame clones, though not all of them. The table lists approximately 350,000 clones, around 83% of them singletons. Sequenced sample: peripheral blood. The chain couples TRBV7-2 to TRBJ1-2; no reliable D call. This receptor was obtained from a man aged 25 to 40 with active or convalescent COVID-19. CDR3 DNA: TGTGCCAGCAGCTTAGCGCGTGAAGACTATGGCTACACCTTC. Protein sequence: CASSLAREDYGYTF.